This paragraph covers one T cell receptor (beta chain) sequence. This entry comes from a study of T cells in Graves' hyperthyroidism and ophthalmopathy. V lost 5 bases to trimming and J lost 3 bases; unmatched junction nucleotides: 7. The CDR3 extends over 14 amino acids. Germline CDR1 and CDR2: SGHTA and FQGNSA. The definition of stable Graves' hyperthyroidism was no ophthalmopathy progression within 18 months. Diagnosing involved the use of clinical symptoms, serum thyroxine and TRAb, thyroid ultrasound and orbital computed tomography. Amplified regions were TCR beta CDR3 sequences from RNA transcripts. TCR CDR3 underwent first-round RT-PCR with the HTBI primer set. TCRdb reprocessed the multiplex PCR reads via MiXCR and lists one record per CDR3 protein. The sample shows approximately 400,000 distinct CDR3 sequences, more than 20% of them seen only once.

This rearrangement joins TRBV7-2 to TRBJ2-7; 7 bases are shared with TRBD2. The sequence was collected from a man between 50 and 59 years old with Graves' hyperthyroidism. Material for sequencing was blood. In nucleotides, the CDR3 is TGTGCCAGCAGCCCCAGCGGGACTGTCTACGAGCAGTACTTC. Translated: CASSPSGTVYEQYF.